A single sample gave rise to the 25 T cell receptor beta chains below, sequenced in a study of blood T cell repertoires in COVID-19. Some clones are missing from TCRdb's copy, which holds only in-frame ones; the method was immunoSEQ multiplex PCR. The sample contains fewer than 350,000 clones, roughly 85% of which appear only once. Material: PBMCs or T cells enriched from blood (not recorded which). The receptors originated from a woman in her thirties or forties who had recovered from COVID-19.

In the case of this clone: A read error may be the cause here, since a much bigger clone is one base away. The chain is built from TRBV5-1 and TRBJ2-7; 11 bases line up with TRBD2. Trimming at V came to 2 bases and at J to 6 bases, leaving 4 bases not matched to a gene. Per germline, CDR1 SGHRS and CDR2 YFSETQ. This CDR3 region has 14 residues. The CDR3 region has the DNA TGCGCCAGCAGCTTCGGGCTAGCGGGAGGCGAGCAGTACTTC. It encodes CASSFGLAGGEQYF. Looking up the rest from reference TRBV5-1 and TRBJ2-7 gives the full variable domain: KAGVTQTPRYLIKTRGQQVTLSCSPISGHRSVSWYQQTPGQGLQFLFEYFSETQRNKGNFPGRFSGRQFSNSRSEMNVSTLELGDSALYLCASSFGLAGGEQYFGPGTRLTVT.

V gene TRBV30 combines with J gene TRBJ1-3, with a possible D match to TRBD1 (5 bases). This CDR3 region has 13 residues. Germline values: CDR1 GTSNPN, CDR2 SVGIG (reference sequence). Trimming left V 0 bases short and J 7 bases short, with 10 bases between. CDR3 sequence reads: CAWSVGGTNTIYF. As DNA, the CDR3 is TGTGCCTGGAGTGTAGGCGGGACCAACACCATATATTTT.

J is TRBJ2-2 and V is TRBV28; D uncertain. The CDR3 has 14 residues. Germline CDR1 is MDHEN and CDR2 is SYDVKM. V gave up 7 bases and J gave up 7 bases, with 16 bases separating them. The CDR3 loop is CASNRQPAFGELFF. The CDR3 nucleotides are TGTGCCAGCAACCGACAACCCGCTTTCGGGGAGCTGTTTTTT.

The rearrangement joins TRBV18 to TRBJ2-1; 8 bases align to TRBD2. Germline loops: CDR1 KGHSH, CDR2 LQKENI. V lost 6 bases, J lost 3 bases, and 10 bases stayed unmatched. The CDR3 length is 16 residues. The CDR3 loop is CASSRMRLAGYNEQFF. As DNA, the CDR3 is TGTGCCAGCTCCCGGATGAGGCTAGCGGGCTACAATGAGCAGTTCTTC.

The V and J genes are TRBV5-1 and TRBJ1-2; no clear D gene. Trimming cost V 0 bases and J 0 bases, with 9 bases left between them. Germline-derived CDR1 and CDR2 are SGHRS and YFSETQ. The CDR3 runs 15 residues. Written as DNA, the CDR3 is TGCGCCAGCAGCTTGGCGGCAGGTTCTAACTATGGCTACACCTTC. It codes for CASSLAAGSNYGYTF. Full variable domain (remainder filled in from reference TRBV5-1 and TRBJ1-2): KAGVTQTPRYLIKTRGQQVTLSCSPISGHRSVSWYQQTPGQGLQFLFEYFSETQRNKGNFPGRFSGRQFSNSRSEMNVSTLELGDSALYLCASSLAAGSNYGYTFGSGTRLTVV.

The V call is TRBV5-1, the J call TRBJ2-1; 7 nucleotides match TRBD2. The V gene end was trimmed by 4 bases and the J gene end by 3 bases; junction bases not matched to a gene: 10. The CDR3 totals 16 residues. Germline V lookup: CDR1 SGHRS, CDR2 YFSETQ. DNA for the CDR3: TGCGCCAGCAGCGCGTCCGGGACTACTCTCTACAATGAGCAGTTCTTC. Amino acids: CASSASGTTLYNEQFF.

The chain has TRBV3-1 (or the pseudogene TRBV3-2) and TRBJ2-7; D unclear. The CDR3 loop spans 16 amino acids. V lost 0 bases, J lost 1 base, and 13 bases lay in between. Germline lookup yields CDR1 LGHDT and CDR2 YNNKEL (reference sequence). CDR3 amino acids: CASSQDFPAQSYEQYF. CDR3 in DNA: TGTGCCAGCAGCCAAGATTTTCCAGCGCAGTCCTACGAGCAGTACTTC.

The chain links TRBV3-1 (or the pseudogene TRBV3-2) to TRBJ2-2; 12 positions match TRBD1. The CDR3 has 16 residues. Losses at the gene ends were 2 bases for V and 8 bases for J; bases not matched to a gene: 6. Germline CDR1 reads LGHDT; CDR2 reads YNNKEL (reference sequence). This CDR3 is CASSQPGTGGVGELFF. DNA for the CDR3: TGTGCCAGCAGCCAACCCGGGACAGGGGGCGTGGGGGAGCTGTTTTTT.

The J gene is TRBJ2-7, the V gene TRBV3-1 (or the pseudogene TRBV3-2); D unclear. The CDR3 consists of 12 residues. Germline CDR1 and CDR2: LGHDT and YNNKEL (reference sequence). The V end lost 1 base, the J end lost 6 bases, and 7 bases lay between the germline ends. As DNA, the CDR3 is TGTGCCAGCAGCCAAGGGAGTGTCGAGCAGTACTTC. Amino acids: CASSQGSVEQYF.

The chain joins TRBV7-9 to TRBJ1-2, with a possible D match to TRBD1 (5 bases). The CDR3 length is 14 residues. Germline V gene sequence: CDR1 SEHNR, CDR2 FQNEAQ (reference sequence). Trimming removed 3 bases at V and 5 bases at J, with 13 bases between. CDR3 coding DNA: TGTGCCAGCAGCTTCGGGCAGGGAAGTTATGGCTACACCTTC. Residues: CASSFGQGSYGYTF.

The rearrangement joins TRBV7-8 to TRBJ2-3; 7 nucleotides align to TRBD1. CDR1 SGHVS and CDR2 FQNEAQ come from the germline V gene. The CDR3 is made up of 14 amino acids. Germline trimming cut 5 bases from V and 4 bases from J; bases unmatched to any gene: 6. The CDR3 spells CASSRDSSPDTQYF. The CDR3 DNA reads TGTGCCAGCAGCCGGGACAGCAGCCCAGATACGCAGTATTTT.

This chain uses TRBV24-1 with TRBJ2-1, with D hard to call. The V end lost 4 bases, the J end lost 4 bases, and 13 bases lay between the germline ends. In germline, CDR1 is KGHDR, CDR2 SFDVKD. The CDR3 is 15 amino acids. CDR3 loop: CATSEVGAEYNEQFF. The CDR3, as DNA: TGTGCCACCAGTGAAGTGGGTGCGGAGTACAATGAGCAGTTCTTC.

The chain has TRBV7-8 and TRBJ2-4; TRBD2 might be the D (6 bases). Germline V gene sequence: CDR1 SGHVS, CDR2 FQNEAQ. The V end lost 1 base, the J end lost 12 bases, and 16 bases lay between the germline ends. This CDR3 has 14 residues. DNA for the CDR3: TGTGCCAGCAGCTTAGGAACCAATGGACTAACTCAGTACTTC. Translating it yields CASSLGTNGLTQYF.

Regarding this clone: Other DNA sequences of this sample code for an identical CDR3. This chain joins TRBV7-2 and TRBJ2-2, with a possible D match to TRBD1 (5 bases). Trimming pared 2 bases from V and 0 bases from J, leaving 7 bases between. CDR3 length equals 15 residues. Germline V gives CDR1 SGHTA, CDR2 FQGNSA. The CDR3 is CASSLQGSNTGELFF. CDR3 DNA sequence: TGTGCCAGCAGCTTACAGGGCTCGAACACCGGGGAGCTGTTTTTT.

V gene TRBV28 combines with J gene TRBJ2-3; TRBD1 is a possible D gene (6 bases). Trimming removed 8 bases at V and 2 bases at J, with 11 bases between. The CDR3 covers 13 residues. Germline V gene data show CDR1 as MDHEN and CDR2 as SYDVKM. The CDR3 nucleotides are TGTGCCAGCTTAGGGGGAAACACAGATACGCAGTATTTT. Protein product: CASLGGNTDTQYF.

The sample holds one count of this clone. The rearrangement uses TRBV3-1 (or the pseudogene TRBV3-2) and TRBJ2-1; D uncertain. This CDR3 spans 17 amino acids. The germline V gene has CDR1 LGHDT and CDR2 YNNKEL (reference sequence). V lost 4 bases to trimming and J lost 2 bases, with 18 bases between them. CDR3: CASSPRRGPTAYNEQFF. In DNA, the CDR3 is TGTGCCAGCAGCCCCAGAAGAGGCCCGACTGCCTACAATGAGCAGTTCTTC.

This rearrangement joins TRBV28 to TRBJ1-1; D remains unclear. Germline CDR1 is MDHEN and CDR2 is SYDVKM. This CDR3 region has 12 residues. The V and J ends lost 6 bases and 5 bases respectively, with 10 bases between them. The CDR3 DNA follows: TGTGCCAGCAGCGTGATCGGGACTGAAGCTTTCTTT. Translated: CASSVIGTEAFF.

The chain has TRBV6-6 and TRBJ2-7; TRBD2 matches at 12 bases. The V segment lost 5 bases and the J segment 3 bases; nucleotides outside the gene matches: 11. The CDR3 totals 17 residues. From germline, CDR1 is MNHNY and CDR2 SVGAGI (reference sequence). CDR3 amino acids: CASSPSGRAASYYEQYF. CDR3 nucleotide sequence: TGTGCCAGCAGTCCTAGCGGGAGGGCCGCGTCCTACTACGAGCAGTACTTC.

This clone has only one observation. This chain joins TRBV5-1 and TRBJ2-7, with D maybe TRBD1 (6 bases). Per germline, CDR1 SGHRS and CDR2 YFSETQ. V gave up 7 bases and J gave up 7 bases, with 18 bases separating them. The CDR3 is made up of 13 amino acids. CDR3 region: CASRRVGADEQYF. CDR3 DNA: TGCGCCAGCCGACGCGTGGGGGCGGATGAGCAGTACTTC.

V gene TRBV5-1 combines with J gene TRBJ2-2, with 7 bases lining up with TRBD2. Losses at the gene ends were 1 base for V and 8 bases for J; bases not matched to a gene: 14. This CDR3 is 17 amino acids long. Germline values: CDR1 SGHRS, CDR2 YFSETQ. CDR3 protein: CASSLRTGGSTSGELFF. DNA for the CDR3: TGCGCCAGCAGCTTGAGGACCGGGGGGTCGACGTCTGGGGAGCTGTTTTTT.

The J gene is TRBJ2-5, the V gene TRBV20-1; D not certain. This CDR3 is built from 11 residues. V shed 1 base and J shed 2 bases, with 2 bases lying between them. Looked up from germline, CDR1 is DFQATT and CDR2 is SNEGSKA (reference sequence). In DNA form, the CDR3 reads TGCAGTGCTAGAGCTCAAGAGACCCAGTACTTC. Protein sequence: CSARAQETQYF.

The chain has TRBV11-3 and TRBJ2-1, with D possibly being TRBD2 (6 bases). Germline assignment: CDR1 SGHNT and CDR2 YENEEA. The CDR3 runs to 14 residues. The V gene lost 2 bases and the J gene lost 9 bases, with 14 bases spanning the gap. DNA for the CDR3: TGTGCCAGCAGCTTAACGGGAGTGGAGGGTGAGCAGTTCTTC. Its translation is CASSLTGVEGEQFF.

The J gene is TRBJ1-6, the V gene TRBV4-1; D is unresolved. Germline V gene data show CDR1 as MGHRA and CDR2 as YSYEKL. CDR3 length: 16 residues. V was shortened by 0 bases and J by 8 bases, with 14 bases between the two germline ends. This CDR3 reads CASSQDRAGSYSPLHF. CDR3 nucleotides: TGCGCCAGCAGCCAAGATCGCGCCGGGTCATATTCACCCCTCCACTTT.

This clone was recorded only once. DNA for the CDR3: TGTGCCAGCAGCCTGTGGACAGACAGCTCCTACAATGAGCAGTTCTTC. Its translation is CASSLWTDSSYNEQFF. This chain uses TRBV7-9 with TRBJ2-1; possibly TRBD1 for D (6 bases). The CDR3 runs 16 residues. Germline assignment: CDR1 SEHNR and CDR2 FQNEAQ (reference sequence). The V gene lost 5 bases and the J gene lost 0 bases, with 14 bases spanning the gap. The entire variable domain, with the rest obtained from reference TRBV7-9 and TRBJ2-1, is as follows: DTGVSQNPRHKITKRGQNVTFRCDPISEHNRLYWYRQTLGQGPEFLTYFQNEAQLEKSRLLSDRFSAERPKGSFSTLEIQRTEQGDSAMYLCASSLWTDSSYNEQFFGPGTRLTVL.

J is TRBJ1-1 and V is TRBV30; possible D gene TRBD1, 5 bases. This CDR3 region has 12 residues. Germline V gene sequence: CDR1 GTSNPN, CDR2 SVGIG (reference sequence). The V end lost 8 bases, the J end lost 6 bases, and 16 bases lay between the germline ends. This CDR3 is CASGRGRAEAFF. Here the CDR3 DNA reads TGTGCCAGCGGGCGGGGGAGGGCTGAAGCTTTCTTT.